A selection of T cell receptor beta chains follows, all from one sample in a study of blood T cells in healthy people across ages. TCRdb re-derived calls from the 5' RACE reads in MiXCR, one entry per CDR3 protein. The repertoire holds 700,000 or so distinct CDR3 sequences, with 22% as singletons. Specimen: blood. The source of these receptors is a man in his 70s in good health. CDR3s include the opening cysteine and the closing phenylalanine or tryptophan. The order of the fields is CDR3 DNA, CDR3 protein, J gene, V gene, clone size, D gene. The D gene is left open where the match is weak. Clone sizes are given selectively: once, few, many, or a class where the clone is expanded.

CDR3nt: TGTGCCAGCAGCCCCACAGGGGAGAATCAGCCCCAGCATTTT
CDR3aa: CASSPTGENQPQHF
j_gene: TRBJ1-5
v_gene: TRBV12-3/TRBV12-4
abundance: .
d_gene: TRBD1

CDR3nt: TGTGCCAGCAGCCAACTCCAGTTGGAGCAGTACTTC
CDR3aa: CASSQLQLEQYF
j_gene: TRBJ2-7
v_gene: TRBV3-1
abundance: .
d_gene: .

CDR3nt: TGTGCCAGCAGCGGGACTGGGCGGTCACCCCTCCACTTT
CDR3aa: CASSGTGRSPLHF
j_gene: TRBJ1-6
v_gene: TRBV12-3/TRBV12-4
abundance: .
d_gene: .

CDR3nt: TGCAGTGCCCTCCGGTCCTATAGCAATCAGCCCCAGCATTTT
CDR3aa: CSALRSYSNQPQHF
j_gene: TRBJ1-5
v_gene: TRBV20-1
abundance: few
d_gene: .

CDR3nt: TGCAGTGCTAGAGTTGGGTCCGGCTACACCTTC
CDR3aa: CSARVGSGYTF
j_gene: TRBJ1-2
v_gene: TRBV20-1
abundance: .
d_gene: .

CDR3nt: TGTGCCGGCAGCCAAGGGACGGCCCAAGAGTTCTTC
CDR3aa: CAGSQGTAQEFF
j_gene: TRBJ2-1
v_gene: TRBV3-1
abundance: .
d_gene: .

CDR3nt: TGCGCCAGCAGCAAAGGGGGACTAGCGGCGAACACCGGGGAGCTGTTTTTT
CDR3aa: CASSKGGLAANTGELFF
j_gene: TRBJ2-2
v_gene: TRBV5-1
abundance: .
d_gene: TRBD2

CDR3nt: TGTGCCAGCAGTGATTGGACAGGGGATCAGCCCCAGCATTTT
CDR3aa: CASSDWTGDQPQHF
j_gene: TRBJ1-5
v_gene: TRBV25-1
abundance: .
d_gene: TRBD1

CDR3nt: TGTGCCAGCAGCCAGGGGGGAGTGGGGATGAACACTGAAGCTTTCTTT
CDR3aa: CASSQGGVGMNTEAFF
j_gene: TRBJ1-1
v_gene: TRBV7-6
abundance: few
d_gene: TRBD1

CDR3nt: TGCAGTGCTTCGGACAGGGGGGTTACAAACATTCAGTACTTC
CDR3aa: CSASDRGVTNIQYF
j_gene: TRBJ2-4
v_gene: TRBV20-1
abundance: .
d_gene: TRBD1

CDR3nt: TGTGCCAGCAGCGACCAAGGGACAATCAAAAACATTCAGTACTTC
CDR3aa: CASSDQGTIKNIQYF
j_gene: TRBJ2-4
v_gene: TRBV28
abundance: few
d_gene: .

CDR3nt: TGTGCCAGTAGTATTGGGGATCGAGGCGAGCAGTACTTC
CDR3aa: CASSIGDRGEQYF
j_gene: TRBJ2-7
v_gene: TRBV19
abundance: .
d_gene: .

CDR3nt: TGTGCCAGCAGCTTAGTGATAGGGGGGGGAAAACTGTTTTTT
CDR3aa: CASSLVIGGGKLFF
j_gene: TRBJ1-4
v_gene: TRBV7-2
abundance: .
d_gene: .

CDR3nt: TGTGCCAGCAGCTTACAGGACAGGGGCACTGAAGCTTTCTTT
CDR3aa: CASSLQDRGTEAFF
j_gene: TRBJ1-1
v_gene: TRBV7-9
abundance: .
d_gene: TRBD1

CDR3nt: TGCAGCGTTGAAGAGGGGCAGTGGGCAGGTGGCTACACCTTC
CDR3aa: CSVEEGQWAGGYTF
j_gene: TRBJ1-2
v_gene: TRBV29-1
abundance: few
d_gene: .

CDR3nt: TGTGCCAGCAGGATCATACGAGCCTACAATGAGCAGTTCTTC
CDR3aa: CASRIIRAYNEQFF
j_gene: TRBJ2-1
v_gene: TRBV2
abundance: .
d_gene: .

CDR3nt: TGTGCCAGCAGGCCCGGGACACAGTTCACCGGGGAGCTGTTTTTT
CDR3aa: CASRPGTQFTGELFF
j_gene: TRBJ2-2
v_gene: TRBV14
abundance: few
d_gene: .

CDR3nt: TGTGCCAGCAGAGGAGAGGTTGGGGCTTTCTTT
CDR3aa: CASRGEVGAFF
j_gene: TRBJ1-1
v_gene: TRBV7-9
abundance: .
d_gene: .

CDR3nt: TGCAGCGTTGAAGATCAGGGCTTAGGGACAGAAAACTACGAGCAGTACTTC
CDR3aa: CSVEDQGLGTENYEQYF
j_gene: TRBJ2-7
v_gene: TRBV29-1
abundance: few
d_gene: TRBD1

CDR3nt: TGTGCCAGCTCAGCGGGACAGTGGGACACTGAAGCTTTCTTT
CDR3aa: CASSAGQWDTEAFF
j_gene: TRBJ1-1
v_gene: TRBV18
abundance: .
d_gene: TRBD1

CDR3nt: TGTGCCAGCAGTTCTCCGGGACTAGCGAGGAATGAGCAGTTCTTC
CDR3aa: CASSSPGLARNEQFF
j_gene: TRBJ2-1
v_gene: TRBV6-5
abundance: .
d_gene: TRBD2

CDR3nt: TGTGCCAGCACCCTGAACCGGGACGGCGAGCCGACCATATATTTT
CDR3aa: CASTLNRDGEPTIYF
j_gene: TRBJ1-3
v_gene: TRBV12-3/TRBV12-4
abundance: .
d_gene: .

CDR3nt: TGTGCCACCAGTGAAGACACCGGGGAGCTGTTTTTT
CDR3aa: CATSEDTGELFF
j_gene: TRBJ2-2
v_gene: TRBV24-1
abundance: few
d_gene: .

CDR3nt: TGTGCCAGCAGTTCTCAGGGGGGGCCCAATGAGCAGTTCTTC
CDR3aa: CASSSQGGPNEQFF
j_gene: TRBJ2-1
v_gene: TRBV6-5
abundance: few
d_gene: .

CDR3nt: TGTGCCAGCGGGCAGGGCCATTCACCCCTCCACTTT
CDR3aa: CASGQGHSPLHF
j_gene: TRBJ1-6
v_gene: TRBV28
abundance: .
d_gene: .

CDR3nt: TGTGCCAGCAGTTACACTGGCGGATTTCGGGGTACTGGGAAAAACATTCAGTACTTC
CDR3aa: CASSYTGGFRGTGKNIQYF
j_gene: TRBJ2-4
v_gene: TRBV6-5
abundance: .
d_gene: .

CDR3nt: TGCGCCAGCAGCCAACAGACAGGGGGCAGCTATGGCTACACCTTC
CDR3aa: CASSQQTGGSYGYTF
j_gene: TRBJ1-2
v_gene: TRBV5-1
abundance: once
d_gene: TRBD1

CDR3nt: TGCGCCAGCAGCCAAGCTCGGGGCGGGAACTATGGCTACACCTTC
CDR3aa: CASSQARGGNYGYTF
j_gene: TRBJ1-2
v_gene: TRBV4-3
abundance: few
d_gene: .

CDR3nt: TGCGCCAGCAGCCAAGATCTACTAGCGGGGCGAGTCCAGACCCAGTACTTC
CDR3aa: CASSQDLLAGRVQTQYF
j_gene: TRBJ2-5
v_gene: TRBV4-1
abundance: many
d_gene: TRBD2

CDR3nt: TGTGCCAGCAGTTCCCCCTCCGGGCCCCACACAGATACGCAGTATTTT
CDR3aa: CASSSPSGPHTDTQYF
j_gene: TRBJ2-3
v_gene: TRBV6-2/TRBV6-3
abundance: few
d_gene: .

CDR3nt: TGTGCCATCGGCAGGGGAGAAACAGAGGAAGAGACCCAGTACTTC
CDR3aa: CAIGRGETEEETQYF
j_gene: TRBJ2-5
v_gene: TRBV10-3
abundance: few
d_gene: .

CDR3nt: TGTGCCAGCAGCTGGGACATAAAAAACATTCAGTACTTC
CDR3aa: CASSWDIKNIQYF
j_gene: TRBJ2-4
v_gene: TRBV7-2
abundance: .
d_gene: .

CDR3nt: TGTGCCAGTCCGCCTGCGGGGCGCACAGATACGCAGTATTTT
CDR3aa: CASPPAGRTDTQYF
j_gene: TRBJ2-3
v_gene: TRBV6-5
abundance: .
d_gene: .

CDR3nt: TGTGCCAGCAGTTTAGTACAGGGGGAACATGAGCAGTTCTTC
CDR3aa: CASSLVQGEHEQFF
j_gene: TRBJ2-1
v_gene: TRBV12-3/TRBV12-4
abundance: few
d_gene: TRBD1

CDR3nt: TGTGCCAGCTCACCCATGGGGAGCCACTTTAACATTCAGTACTTC
CDR3aa: CASSPMGSHFNIQYF
j_gene: TRBJ2-4
v_gene: TRBV18
abundance: few
d_gene: .

CDR3nt: TGTGCCAGCAGCTCACTAGCGGGGGGAGTCTACAATGAGCAGTTCTTC
CDR3aa: CASSSLAGGVYNEQFF
j_gene: TRBJ2-1
v_gene: TRBV5-6
abundance: .
d_gene: TRBD2

CDR3nt: TGCAGCGTTGTTGGGGGCCGACAGACCCCTTACGAGCAGTACTTC
CDR3aa: CSVVGGRQTPYEQYF
j_gene: TRBJ2-7
v_gene: TRBV29-1
abundance: .
d_gene: .

CDR3nt: TGTGCCATCAGCGGCAGGGAAACCTACGAGCAGTACTTC
CDR3aa: CAISGRETYEQYF
j_gene: TRBJ2-7
v_gene: TRBV10-3
abundance: few
d_gene: .

CDR3nt: TGTGCCAGCAGTTACTCGGCAGGGACCTATGGCTACACCTTC
CDR3aa: CASSYSAGTYGYTF
j_gene: TRBJ1-2
v_gene: TRBV6-5
abundance: .
d_gene: .

CDR3nt: TGCAGCGTTGGTGGCTCAGGGAGGGAGACCCAGTACTTC
CDR3aa: CSVGGSGRETQYF
j_gene: TRBJ2-5
v_gene: TRBV29-1
abundance: .
d_gene: .

CDR3nt: TGTGCCAGCCGACAGTTGCAAGAGACCCAGTACTTC
CDR3aa: CASRQLQETQYF
j_gene: TRBJ2-5
v_gene: TRBV12-3/TRBV12-4
abundance: few
d_gene: .

CDR3nt: TGTGCCAGCAGCCCAGGACTAGCGGGAGGGACAGGGGAGACCCAGTACTTC
CDR3aa: CASSPGLAGGTGETQYF
j_gene: TRBJ2-5
v_gene: TRBV9
abundance: few
d_gene: TRBD2

CDR3nt: TGTGCCAGTAGTGTACCGGGACTACAGAACAATGAGCAGTTCTTC
CDR3aa: CASSVPGLQNNEQFF
j_gene: TRBJ2-1
v_gene: TRBV19
abundance: .
d_gene: TRBD2

CDR3nt: TGCAGTGCTAGGAGAGGGCAGGAAAATCAGCCCCAGCATTTT
CDR3aa: CSARRGQENQPQHF
j_gene: TRBJ1-5
v_gene: TRBV20-1
abundance: few
d_gene: .